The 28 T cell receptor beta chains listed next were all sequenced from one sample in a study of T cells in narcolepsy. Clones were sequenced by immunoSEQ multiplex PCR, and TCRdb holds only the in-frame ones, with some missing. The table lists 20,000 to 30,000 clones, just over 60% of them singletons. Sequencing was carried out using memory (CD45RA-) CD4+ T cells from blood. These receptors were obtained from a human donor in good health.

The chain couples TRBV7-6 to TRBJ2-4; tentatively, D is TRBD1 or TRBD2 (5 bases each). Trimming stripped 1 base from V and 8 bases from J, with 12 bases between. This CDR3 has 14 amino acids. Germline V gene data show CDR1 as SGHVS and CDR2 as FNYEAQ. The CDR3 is CASSLEGLGDIQYF. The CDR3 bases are TGTGCCAGCAGCTTAGAAGGGTTGGGGGACATTCAGTACTTC.

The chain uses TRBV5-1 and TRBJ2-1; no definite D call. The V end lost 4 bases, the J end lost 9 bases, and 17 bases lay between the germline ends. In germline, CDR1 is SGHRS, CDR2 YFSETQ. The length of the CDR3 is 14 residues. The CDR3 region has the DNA TGCGCCAGCAGCCCACAATCCAATGCTGCTGAGCAGTTCTTC. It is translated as CASSPQSNAAEQFF.

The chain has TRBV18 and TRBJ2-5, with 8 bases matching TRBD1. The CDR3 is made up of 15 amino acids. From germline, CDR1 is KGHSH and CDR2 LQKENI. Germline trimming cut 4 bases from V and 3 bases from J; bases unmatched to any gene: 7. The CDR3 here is CASSLGQGWEETQYF. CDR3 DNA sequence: TGTGCCAGCTCACTTGGACAGGGATGGGAAGAGACCCAGTACTTC.

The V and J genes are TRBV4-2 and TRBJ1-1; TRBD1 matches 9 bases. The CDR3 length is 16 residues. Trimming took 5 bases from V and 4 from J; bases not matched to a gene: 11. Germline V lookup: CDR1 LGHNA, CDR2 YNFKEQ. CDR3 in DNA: TGTGCCAGCAGCTCCACACGGACAGGGGTTGTCACTGAAGCTTTCTTT. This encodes CASSSTRTGVVTEAFF.

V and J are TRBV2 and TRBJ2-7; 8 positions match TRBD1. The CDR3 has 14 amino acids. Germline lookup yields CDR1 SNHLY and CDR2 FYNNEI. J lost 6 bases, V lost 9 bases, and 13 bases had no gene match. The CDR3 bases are TGTGCCAGTTGGGAGAGGACAGGGAAGAGCGAGCAGTACTTC. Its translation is CASWERTGKSEQYF. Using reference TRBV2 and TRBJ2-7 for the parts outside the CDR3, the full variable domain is EPEVTQTPSHQVTQMGQEVILRCVPISNHLYFYWYRQILGQKVEFLVSFYNNEISEKSEIFDDQFSVERPDGSNFTLKIRSTKLEDSAMYFCASWERTGKSEQYFGPGTRLTVT.

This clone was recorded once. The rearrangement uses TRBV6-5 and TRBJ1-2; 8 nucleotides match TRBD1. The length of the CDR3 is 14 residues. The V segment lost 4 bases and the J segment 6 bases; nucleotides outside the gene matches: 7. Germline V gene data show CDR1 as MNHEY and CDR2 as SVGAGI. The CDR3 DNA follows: TGTGCCAGCAGTTCTACGACAGGGGCCCATGGCTACACCTTC. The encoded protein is CASSSTTGAHGYTF.

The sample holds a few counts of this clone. The CDR3 coding sequence is TGTGCCAGCAGCCGACCCGGGAATAAAGAGACCCAGTACTTC. Amino acid sequence: CASSRPGNKETQYF. The chain uses TRBV27 and TRBJ2-5; a weak D match, TRBD2 (5 bases). In germline, CDR1 is MNHEY, CDR2 SMNVEV (reference sequence). The CDR3 extends over 14 amino acids. The V end lost 6 bases, the J end lost 3 bases, and 14 bases lay between the germline ends.

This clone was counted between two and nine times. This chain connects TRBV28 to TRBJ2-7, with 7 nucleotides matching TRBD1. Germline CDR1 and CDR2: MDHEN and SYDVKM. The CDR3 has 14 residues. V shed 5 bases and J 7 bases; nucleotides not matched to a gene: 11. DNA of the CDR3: TGTGCCAGCAGTAATTCCGGGACAGTCTCAGAGCAGTACTTC. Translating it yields CASSNSGTVSEQYF.

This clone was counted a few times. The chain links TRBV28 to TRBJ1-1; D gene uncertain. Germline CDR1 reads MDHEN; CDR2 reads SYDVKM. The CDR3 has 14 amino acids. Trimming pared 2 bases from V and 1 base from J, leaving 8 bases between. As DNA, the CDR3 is TGTGCCAGCAGTTTAGTACAGAGGAACACTGAAGCTTTCTTT. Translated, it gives CASSLVQRNTEAFF.

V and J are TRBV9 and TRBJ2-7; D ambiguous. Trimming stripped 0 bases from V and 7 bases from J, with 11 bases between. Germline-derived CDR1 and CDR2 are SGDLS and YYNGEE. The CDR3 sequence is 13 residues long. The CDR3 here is CASSVGLYGEQYF. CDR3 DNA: TGTGCCAGCAGCGTAGGGCTCTACGGTGAGCAGTACTTC.

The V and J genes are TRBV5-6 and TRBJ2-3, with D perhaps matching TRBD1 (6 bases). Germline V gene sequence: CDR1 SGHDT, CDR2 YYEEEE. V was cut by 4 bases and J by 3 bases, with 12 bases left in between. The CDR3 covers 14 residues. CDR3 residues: CASSQYRETDTQYF. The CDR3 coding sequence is TGTGCCAGCAGCCAATACAGGGAGACAGATACGCAGTATTTT.

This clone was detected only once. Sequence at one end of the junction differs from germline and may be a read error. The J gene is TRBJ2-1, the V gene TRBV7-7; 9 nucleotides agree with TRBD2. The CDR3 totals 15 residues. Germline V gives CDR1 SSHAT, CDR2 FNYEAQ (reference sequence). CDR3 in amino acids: CASSLLAGSYNEQFF. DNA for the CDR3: TGTGCTAGCAGCTTACTAGCGGGCTCCTACAATGAGCAGTTCTTC.

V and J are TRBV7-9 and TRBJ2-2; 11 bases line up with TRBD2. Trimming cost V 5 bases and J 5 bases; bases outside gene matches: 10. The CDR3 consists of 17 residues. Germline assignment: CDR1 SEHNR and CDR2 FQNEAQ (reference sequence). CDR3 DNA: TGTGCCAGCAGCCAGACTAGCGGGAATCTGGGGACCGGGGAGCTGTTTTTT. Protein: CASSQTSGNLGTGELFF.

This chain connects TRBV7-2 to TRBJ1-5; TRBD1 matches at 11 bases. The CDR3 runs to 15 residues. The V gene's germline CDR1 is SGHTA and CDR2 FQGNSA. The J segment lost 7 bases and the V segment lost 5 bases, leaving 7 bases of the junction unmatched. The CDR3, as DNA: TGTGCCAGCAGCCGTCAGGGACAGGGGGGACAGCCCCAGCATTTT. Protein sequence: CASSRQGQGGQPQHF.

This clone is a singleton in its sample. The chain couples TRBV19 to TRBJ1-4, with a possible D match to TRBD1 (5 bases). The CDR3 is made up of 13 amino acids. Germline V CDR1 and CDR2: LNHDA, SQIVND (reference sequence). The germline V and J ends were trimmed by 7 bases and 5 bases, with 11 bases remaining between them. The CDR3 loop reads CASNRLPNEKLFF. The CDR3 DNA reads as TGTGCCAGTAACAGGTTGCCGAATGAAAAACTGTTTTTT. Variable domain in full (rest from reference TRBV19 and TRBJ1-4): DGGITQSPKYLFRKEGQNVTLSCEQNLNHDAMYWYRQDPGQGLRLIYYSQIVNDFQKGDIAEGYSVSREKKESFPLTVTSAQKNPTAFYLCASNRLPNEKLFFGSGTQLSVL.

CDR3 sequence: CASSAQGEEQYF. As DNA, the CDR3 is TGCGCCAGCAGCGCCCAGGGGGAAGAGCAGTACTTC. The gene calls are TRBV5-1 and TRBJ2-7; TRBD1 agrees at 7 bases. The length of the CDR3 is 12 residues. Germline CDR1 SGHRS, CDR2 YFSETQ. V shed 4 bases, J shed 7 bases, and the junction held 5 bases outside the gene matches.

The chain's CDR3 is CSAPRYQGYTF. CDR3 in DNA: TGCAGTGCCCCCCGGTACCAGGGCTACACCTTC. This chain joins TRBV20-1 and TRBJ1-2; D gene uncertain. V dropped 6 bases and J dropped 8 bases, with 13 bases sitting between them. This CDR3 has 11 residues. Germline lookup yields CDR1 DFQATT and CDR2 SNEGSKA (reference sequence).

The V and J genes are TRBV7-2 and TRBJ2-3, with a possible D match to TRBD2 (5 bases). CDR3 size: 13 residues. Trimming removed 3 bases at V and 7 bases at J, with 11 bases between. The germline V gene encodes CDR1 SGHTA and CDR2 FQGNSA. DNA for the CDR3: TGTGCCAGCAGCTTGGCGGGTACAAATACGCAGTATTTT. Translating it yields CASSLAGTNTQYF.

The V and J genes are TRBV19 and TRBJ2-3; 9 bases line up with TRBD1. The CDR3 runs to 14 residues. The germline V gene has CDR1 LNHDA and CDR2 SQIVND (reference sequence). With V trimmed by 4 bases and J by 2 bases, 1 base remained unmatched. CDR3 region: CASSRDRDTDTQYF. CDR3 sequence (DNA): TGTGCCAGTAGTAGGGACAGGGACACAGATACGCAGTATTTT.

The CDR3 is CASTRQGYSPLHF. The CDR3 DNA reads TGTGCCAGCACTCGGCAGGGATATTCACCCCTCCACTTT. The chain couples TRBV2 to TRBJ1-6, with D maybe TRBD1 (5 bases). Germline lookup yields CDR1 SNHLY and CDR2 FYNNEI. The CDR3 is 13 residues long. V was shortened by 7 bases and J by 8 bases, with 12 bases between the two germline ends.

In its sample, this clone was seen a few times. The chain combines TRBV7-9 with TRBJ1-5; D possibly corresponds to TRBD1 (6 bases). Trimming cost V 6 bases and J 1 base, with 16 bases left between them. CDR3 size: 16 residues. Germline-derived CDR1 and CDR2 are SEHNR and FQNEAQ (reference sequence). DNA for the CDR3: TGTGCCAGCAGTTTACAGGGACCGGTGAGCAATCAGCCCCAGCATTTT. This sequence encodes CASSLQGPVSNQPQHF.

The CDR3 here is CASRTAGDLNSPLHF. CDR3 in DNA: TGTGCCAGCAGAACCGCAGGGGATTTGAATTCACCCCTCCACTTT. The V and J genes are TRBV6-1 and TRBJ1-6; perhaps TRBD1 as D (6 bases). Trimming stripped 6 bases from V and 7 bases from J, with 16 bases between. This CDR3 spans 15 amino acids. Per germline, CDR1 MNHNS and CDR2 SASEGT.

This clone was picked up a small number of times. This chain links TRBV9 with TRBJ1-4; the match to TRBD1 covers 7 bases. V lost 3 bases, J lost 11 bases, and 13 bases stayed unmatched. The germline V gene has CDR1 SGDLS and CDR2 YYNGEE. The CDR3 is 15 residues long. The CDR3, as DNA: TGTGCCAGCAGCGAGAACCCTTTCCAGGGGGGGAAACTGTTTTTT. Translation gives CASSENPFQGGKLFF.

Written as DNA, the CDR3 is TGCACCAGCAGCCAAGACCCCCGGGGCACTGAAGCTTTCTTT. Translated: CTSSQDPRGTEAFF. The genes are TRBV1 and TRBJ1-1. TRBV1 is an annotated pseudogene. This CDR3 is built from 14 residues.

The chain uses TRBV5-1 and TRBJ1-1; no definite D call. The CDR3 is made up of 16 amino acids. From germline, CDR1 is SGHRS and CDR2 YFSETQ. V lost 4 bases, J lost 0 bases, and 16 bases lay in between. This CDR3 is CASSRIERPLNTEAFF. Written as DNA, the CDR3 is TGCGCCAGCAGCCGTATTGAAAGACCGTTGAACACTGAAGCTTTCTTT. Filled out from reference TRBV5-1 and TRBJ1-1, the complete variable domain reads KAGVTQTPRYLIKTRGQQVTLSCSPISGHRSVSWYQQTPGQGLQFLFEYFSETQRNKGNFPGRFSGRQFSNSRSEMNVSTLELGDSALYLCASSRIERPLNTEAFFGQGTRLTVV.

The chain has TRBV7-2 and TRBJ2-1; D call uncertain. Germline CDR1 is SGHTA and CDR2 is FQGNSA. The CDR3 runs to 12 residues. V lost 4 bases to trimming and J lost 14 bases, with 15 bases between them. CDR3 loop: CASSSFPAREFF. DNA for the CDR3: TGTGCCAGCAGCTCATTCCCGGCAAGGGAGTTCTTC.

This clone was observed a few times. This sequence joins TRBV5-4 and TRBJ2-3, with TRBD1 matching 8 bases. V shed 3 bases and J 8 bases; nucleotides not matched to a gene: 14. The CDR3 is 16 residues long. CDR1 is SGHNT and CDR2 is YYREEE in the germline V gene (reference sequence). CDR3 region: CASSSGQDRSFGTQYF. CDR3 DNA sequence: TGTGCCAGCAGCTCGGGACAGGATCGTTCTTTCGGTACGCAGTATTTT.

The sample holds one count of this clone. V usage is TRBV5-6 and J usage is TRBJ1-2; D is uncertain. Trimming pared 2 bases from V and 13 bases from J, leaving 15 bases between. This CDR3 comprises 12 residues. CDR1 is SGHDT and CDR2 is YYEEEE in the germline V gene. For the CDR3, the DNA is TGTGCCAGCAGCTTTTCTTATGGGAGCAGCACCTTC. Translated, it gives CASSFSYGSSTF.